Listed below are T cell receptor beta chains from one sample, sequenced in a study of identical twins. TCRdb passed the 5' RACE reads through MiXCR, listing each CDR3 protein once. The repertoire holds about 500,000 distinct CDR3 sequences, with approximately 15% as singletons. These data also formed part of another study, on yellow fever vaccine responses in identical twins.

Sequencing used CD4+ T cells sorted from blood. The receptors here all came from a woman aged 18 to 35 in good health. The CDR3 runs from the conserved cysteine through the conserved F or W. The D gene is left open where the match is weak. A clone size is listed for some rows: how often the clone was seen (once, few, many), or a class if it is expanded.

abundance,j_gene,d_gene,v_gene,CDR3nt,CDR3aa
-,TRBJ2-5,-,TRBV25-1,TGTGCCAGCAGTGACTCTTTGAGGCGAAGTCAAGAGACCCAGTACTTC,CASSDSLRRSQETQYF
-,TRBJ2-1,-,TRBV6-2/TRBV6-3,TGTGCCAGCACCCGGAGCGGAGGAAATGAGCAGTTCTTC,CASTRSGGNEQFF
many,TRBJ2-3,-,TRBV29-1,TGCAGCGTCGTTACGGGACCGATGTACACAGATACGCAGTATTTT,CSVVTGPMYTDTQYF
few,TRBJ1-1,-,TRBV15,TGTGCCACCAGACTGGGAGACGGGAACACTGAAGCTTTCTTT,CATRLGDGNTEAFF
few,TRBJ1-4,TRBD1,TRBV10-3,TGTGCCATCAGTGCCGCTACAGGGGGGATGTCGGGCAGAGAAAAACTGTTTTTT,CAISAATGGMSGREKLFF
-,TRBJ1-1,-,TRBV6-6,TGTGCCAGCAGTTACTCGCACAGCACTGAAGCTTTCTTT,CASSYSHSTEAFF
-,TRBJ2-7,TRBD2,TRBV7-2,TGTGCCAGCAGCCGAGCTAGCGGGAGTCAGTACGAGCAGTACTTC,CASSRASGSQYEQYF
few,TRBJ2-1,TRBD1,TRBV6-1,TGTGCCAGCAGCCGCCGAGACAGGGGGGTCAATGAGCAGTTCTTC,CASSRRDRGVNEQFF
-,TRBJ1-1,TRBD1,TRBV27,TGTGCCAGCCGTGCTTTAGACAGGGTTAACACTGAAGCTTTCTTT,CASRALDRVNTEAFF
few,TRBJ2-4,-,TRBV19,TGTGCCACCTGTCAGGAGGGGGCAGGCAAAAACATTCAGTACTTC,CATCQEGAGKNIQYF
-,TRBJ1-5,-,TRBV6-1,TGTGCCAGCCGCAGGACAGTTGGCAATCAGCCCCAGCATTTT,CASRRTVGNQPQHF